These 17 T cell receptor beta chains originate from one sample sequenced in a study of tumor and adjacent non-tumor tissue in lung cancer. TCRbeta libraries were built with three rounds of nested PCR, modified from ARM-PCR. MiXCR, run by TCRdb on the multiplex PCR reads, gives a single entry per CDR3 protein. The sample lists 68,000 or so distinct CDR3 sequences, just under 60% occurring once. The template was RNA from unsorted bulk tissue. The sequenced sample consisted of lung tumor tissue. The origin of the receptors is a man aged 45-60 years with non-small cell lung cancer.

As to this clonotype: A much bigger clone sits one base away, suggesting this may be a read error. The V call is TRBV5-4, the J call TRBJ2-7, with 9 nucleotides matching TRBD2. The CDR3 contains 12 residues. The germline V gene encodes CDR1 SGHNT and CDR2 YYREEE (reference sequence). In DNA form, the CDR3 reads TGTGGCGGATCTAGCGGGACTCACGAGCAGTACTTC. It specifies CGGSSGTHEQYF.

This clonotype was counted many times. The gene calls are TRBV11-2 and TRBJ2-2; 7 positions agree with TRBD1. Per the germline V gene, CDR1 is SGHAT and CDR2 is FQNNGV. V shed 5 bases and J 6 bases; nucleotides not matched to a gene: 9. The length of the CDR3 is 15 residues. The CDR3 sequence: CASSPRDSPPGELFF. The DNA of the CDR3 is TGTGCCAGCAGCCCCCGGGACAGTCCCCCCGGGGAGCTGTTTTTT.

This clonotype was seen a handful of times. Lacking the conserved final phenylalanine or tryptophan, this CDR3 likely reflects a read error. The rearrangement uses TRBV20-1 and TRBJ2-1; 7 nucleotides agree with TRBD2. The CDR3 totals 13 residues. In germline, CDR1 is DFQATT, CDR2 SNEGSKA (reference sequence). Germline trimming cut 8 bases from V and 2 bases from J; bases unmatched to any gene: 6. The CDR3 loop is CSTLGRTYNEQFL. As DNA, the CDR3 is TGCAGTACACTCGGGAGGACCTACAATGAGCAGTTCCTC.

This clonotype was seen only a few times. The chain employs TRBV25-1 and TRBJ2-5, with no clear D. Trimming shortened V by 6 bases and J by 3 bases, and 14 bases separated the two germline ends. The length of the CDR3 is 14 residues. Germline-derived CDR1 and CDR2 are MGHDK and SYGVNS. In DNA, the CDR3 is TGTGCCAGCAGCCCGAAACAGTTCAAAGAGACCCAGTACTTC. Translation: CASSPKQFKETQYF.

Comment on this clonotype: A much larger clone lies one base from this, so it may be a read error. V is TRBV20-1 and J is TRBJ2-1; no firm D call. This CDR3 comprises 13 residues. Germline V gives CDR1 DFQATT, CDR2 SNEGSKA (reference sequence). This chain's CDR3 is CSARTQYYNEQLF. CDR3 nucleotide sequence: TGCAGTGCTAGAACACAGTATTACAATGAGCAGCTCTTC.

In the case of this clonotype: Sequence at one end of the junction differs from germline and may be a read error. The genes are TRBV11-2 and TRBJ2-3, with D maybe TRBD2 (7 bases). The length of the CDR3 is 15 residues. The V gene's germline CDR1 is SGHAT and CDR2 FQNNGV. The CDR3 DNA reads TGTGCCACCAGGTTAGTGGGGGGGCAGGCAGATATGCAGTATTTT. Encoded protein: CATRLVGGQADMQYF.

A word on this clonotype: The germline gene is not matched at one end of the junction; a read error may be the cause. The chain employs TRBV5-1 and TRBJ2-7; D unclear. From germline, CDR1 is SGHRS and CDR2 YFSETQ. The CDR3 spans 14 residues. CDR3 sequence reads: CASSLAAITDEQYF. DNA of the CDR3: TGCGCCAGCAGCTTGGCGGCCATCACCGACGAGCAATACTTC.

This clonotype was counted many times. V is TRBV29-1 and J is TRBJ2-5, with a weak D call TRBD2 (7 bases). Germline loops: CDR1 SQVTM, CDR2 ANQGSEA. The CDR3 extends over 13 amino acids. Trimming pared 4 bases from V and 5 bases from J, leaving 14 bases between. The CDR3 here is CSVGGGGGETQYF. The CDR3 DNA reads as TGCAGCGTTGGGGGGGGTGGGGGCGAGACCCAGTACTTC.

Concerning this clonotype: At one of its ends the junction is not consistent with the germline gene, which may arise from a read error. The CDR3 sequence is CGSSLGFGPTGGHTF. DNA for the CDR3: TGTGGCAGCAGCTTAGGTTTCGGGCCAACCGGGGGCCACACCTTC. The chain couples TRBV7-9 to TRBJ1-2; D possibly corresponds to TRBD1 (6 bases). In germline, CDR1 is SEHNR, CDR2 FQNEAQ (reference sequence). This CDR3 comprises 15 residues.

This sequence joins TRBV5-1 and TRBJ2-2; 9 nucleotides line up with TRBD2. CDR3 size: 18 residues. With 4 bases clipped from V and 6 bases from J, the junction kept 16 bases outside the gene matches. CDR1 and CDR2 (germline): SGHRS, YFSETQ. The CDR3 reads CASSLKPLAGVGAGELFF. The CDR3 nucleotides read TGCGCCAGCAGCCTGAAACCTTTAGCGGGAGTGGGGGCCGGGGAGCTGTTTTTT.

This clonotype was seen once. The chain has TRBV7-2 and TRBJ2-3; 13 bases fit TRBD2. This CDR3 spans 19 amino acids. Germline CDR1 is SGHTA and CDR2 is FQGNSA. The V segment lost 3 bases and the J segment 4 bases; nucleotides outside the gene matches: 13. In DNA, the CDR3 is TGTGCCAGCAGCTTGGAGGCGCCACTAGCGGGAGGGCCCCCAGATACGCAGTATTTT. It specifies CASSLEAPLAGGPPDTQYF.

This clonotype has at least ten counts. The chain carries TRBV10-2 and TRBJ1-5, with D unclear. Per the germline V gene, CDR1 is WSHSY and CDR2 is SAAADI. There are 12 residues in the CDR3. Trimming shortened V by 5 bases and J by 6 bases, and 8 bases separated the two germline ends. The CDR3 loop is CASSTGPQPQHF. For the CDR3, the DNA is TGCGCCAGCAGTACCGGGCCTCAGCCCCAGCATTTT.

This clonotype showed up many times. The chain couples TRBV6-6 to TRBJ1-1; the D gene is possibly TRBD1 (6 bases). Germline CDR1 and CDR2: MNHNY and SVGAGI (reference sequence). With 6 bases removed from V and 9 bases from J, the gap between germline ends came to 20 bases. There are 14 residues in the CDR3. CDR3 region: CASRPLGGNKKAFF. For the CDR3, the DNA is TGTGCCAGCAGACCCCTAGGGGGAAATAAGAAAGCTTTCTTT.

Regarding this clonotype: A much larger clone differs by one base, so this may be a read error. CDR3 protein: CAWSVRPESSTDTQYF. The CDR3 coding sequence is TGTGCCTGGAGTGTCCGTCCTGAAAGTAGCACAGATACGCAGTATTTT. This rearrangement joins TRBV30 to TRBJ2-3, with D unclear. Germline V gene sequence: CDR1 GTSNPN, CDR2 SVGIG (reference sequence). V was clipped by 0 bases and J by 0 bases, with 13 bases between them. This CDR3 spans 16 amino acids.

This clonotype was counted a few times. This may be a read error: a much more frequent sequence differs by one nucleotide. The rearrangement uses TRBV4-1 and TRBJ2-7, with TRBD2 matching over 9 bases. Germline-derived CDR1 and CDR2 are MGHRA and YSYEKL. This CDR3 has 15 residues. The DNA for the CDR3 is TGCGCCAACAGCCAAGAGGCGACTAGCGGAGTGGGGCAGTACTTC. Translated, it gives CANSQEATSGVGQYF.

Notes on this clonotype: The missing conserved phenylalanine or tryptophan at the end of this CDR3 makes a read error likely. The rearrangement joins TRBV6-1 to TRBJ2-7; 8 positions agree with TRBD2. The CDR3 spans 15 residues. Germline V CDR1 and CDR2: MNHNS, SASEGT. This CDR3 reads CASSPVAGSSYEQYI. DNA for the CDR3: TGTGCCAGCAGTCCCGTAGCGGGGAGCTCATACGAACAGTACATC.

Regarding this clonotype: Without the conserved terminal phenylalanine or tryptophan, this CDR3 likely stems from a read error. The chain couples TRBV20-1 to TRBJ2-7; 11 nucleotides agree with TRBD2. The J call is doubtful: the DNA matches TRBJ2-1 better. Germline V lookup: CDR1 DFQATT, CDR2 SNEGSKA (reference sequence). The CDR3 is 14 residues long. CDR3 residues: CSALTSGGVWEQFI. As DNA, the CDR3 is TGCAGTGCACTCACTAGCGGGGGCGTCTGGGAGCAGTTCATC.